Each of the 22 T cell receptor beta chains below was sequenced from the same sample in a study of OX40 agonist ivuxolimab in advanced cancers. Produced via immunoSEQ multiplex PCR; TCRdb's table is partial and in-frame only. The repertoire holds 55,000 to 80,000 clones, with about 90% as singletons. The sequenced sample was CD4+ or CD8+ T cells sorted from blood, obtained in a trial of the OX40 agonist ivuxolimab. Source of these receptors: an adult with an advanced solid tumor such as melanoma, head and neck, liver or kidney cancer.

Points on this clone: An end of the junction differs from the germline gene, which may be a read error. J is TRBJ2-7 and V is TRBV6-6; D remains ambiguous. Germline-derived CDR1 and CDR2 are MNHNY and SVGAGI (reference sequence). CDR3 length: 14 amino acids. The CDR3 nucleotides are TGTGCCAGCAGTTACACCTACCCCCCAGGAGTAGCTGGATTC. This codes for CASSYTYPPGVAGF.

The genes are TRBV5-1 and TRBJ2-2; D is ambiguous. The length of the CDR3 is 15 residues. Trimming stripped 0 bases from V and 5 bases from J, with 11 bases between. Germline V gene lookup returns CDR1 SGHRS and CDR2 YFSETQ. This chain's CDR3 is CASSLDGMGTGELFF. The CDR3, as DNA: TGCGCCAGCAGCTTGGACGGAATGGGGACCGGGGAGCTGTTTTTT.

The V gene is TRBV27, the J gene TRBJ2-1, with 11 nucleotides matching TRBD2. Germline CDR1 reads MNHEY; CDR2 reads SMNVEV (reference sequence). V trimming: 5 bases; J trimming: 7 bases; junction bases outside the gene matches: 7. The CDR3 length is 15 residues. CDR3 protein: CASSPVAGGRNEQFF. The CDR3 DNA follows: TGTGCCAGCAGTCCGGTAGCGGGAGGGAGAAATGAGCAGTTCTTC.

This chain links TRBV9 with TRBJ1-3; D ambiguous. CDR1 is SGDLS, CDR2 YYNGEE, per germline. V was pared by 3 bases and J by 3 bases, with 13 bases between. The CDR3 spans 15 residues. As DNA, the CDR3 is TGTGCCAGCAGCGCTTCCATGCATGGTGGAAACACCATATATTTT. It is translated as CASSASMHGGNTIYF.

This clone has a single count. The chain employs TRBV7-8 and TRBJ2-4; possible D gene TRBD2, 6 bases. The germline CDR1 and CDR2 sequences are SGHVS and FQNEAQ. V shed 0 bases and J shed 0 bases, with 12 bases lying between them. This CDR3 has 17 amino acids. CDR3 loop: CASSLAGLAVAKNIQYF. The CDR3 DNA reads as TGTGCCAGCAGCTTAGCGGGACTGGCGGTAGCCAAAAACATTCAGTACTTC.

A word on this clone: One junction end disagrees with the germline gene, perhaps due to a read error. V usage is TRBV6-5 and J usage is TRBJ1-1, with 10 bases matching TRBD1. Germline CDR1 reads MNHEY; CDR2 reads SVGAGI. This CDR3 contains 14 residues. Here the CDR3 DNA reads TGTGCCAGCAGGACCGGGACAGGGGTCATTGAAACTTTCTTT. Its protein product is CASRTGTGVIETFF.

This rearrangement joins TRBV11-2 to TRBJ2-7; 9 nucleotides match TRBD1. The J segment lost 4 bases and the V segment lost 5 bases, leaving 6 bases of the junction unmatched. The CDR3 covers 14 residues. From germline, CDR1 is SGHAT and CDR2 FQNNGV. CDR3 protein: CASSHRGRGYEQYF. The CDR3 nucleotides are TGTGCCAGCAGCCACAGGGGGCGTGGGTACGAGCAGTACTTC.

The rearrangement joins TRBV15 to TRBJ2-7; TRBD1 or TRBD2 may be the D gene (5 bases each). CDR3 length: 15 amino acids. Looked up from germline, CDR1 is LNHNV and CDR2 is YYDKDF (reference sequence). Trimming stripped 3 bases from V and 3 bases from J, with 15 bases between. The CDR3: CATSSGTAGSYEQYF. The CDR3 DNA sequence: TGTGCCACCAGCAGCGGGACCGCCGGAAGCTACGAGCAGTACTTC.

V usage is TRBV5-1 and J usage is TRBJ2-7, with D possibly matching TRBD1 (6 bases). Trimming removed 4 bases from V and 3 bases from J, with 17 bases in between. The germline CDR1 and CDR2 sequences are SGHRS and YFSETQ. The CDR3 length is 15 residues. The CDR3 DNA sequence: TGCGCCAGCAGCCTGAGGGGACATTCAAACTACGAGCAGTACTTC. Its protein product is CASSLRGHSNYEQYF.

The table lists this clone with a few counts. V gene TRBV6-6 combines with J gene TRBJ2-3; 9 nucleotides align to TRBD1. CDR1 MNHNY and CDR2 SVGAGI come from the germline V gene (reference sequence). V lost 7 bases and J lost 3; bases outside the gene matches: 2. This CDR3 has 13 amino acids. For the CDR3, the DNA is TGTGCCAGCACCGGGACAGGGACAGATACGCAGTATTTT. It specifies CASTGTGTDTQYF.

This sequence joins TRBV7-8 and TRBJ2-7; TRBD2 matches at 8 bases. The CDR3 has 16 amino acids. Germline CDR1 SGHVS, CDR2 FQNEAQ. J lost 0 bases, V lost 3 bases, and 7 bases had no gene match. CDR3: CASSLGGLAGSYEQYF. The CDR3 bases are TGTGCCAGCAGCTTGGGGGGGCTAGCGGGCTCCTACGAGCAGTACTTC.

The CDR3 DNA sequence: TGTGCCAGTAGCCCCTATCAACCCTGGGACAATGAGCAGTTCTTC. This codes for CASSPYQPWDNEQFF. This chain joins TRBV19 and TRBJ2-1; D is uncertain. Germline V CDR1 and CDR2: LNHDA, SQIVND (reference sequence). The CDR3 spans 15 residues. V gave up 6 bases and J gave up 5 bases, with 17 bases separating them.

The gene calls are TRBV6-6 and TRBJ2-4, with D perhaps TRBD2 (5 bases). Germline CDR1 reads MNHNY; CDR2 reads SVGAGI (reference sequence). This CDR3 has 14 residues. V lost 5 bases and J lost 2, with 10 bases in between. CDR3 in DNA: TGTGCCAGCAGTCCACCGGGGTCCAAAAACATTCAGTACTTC. Its protein product is CASSPPGSKNIQYF.

This sequence joins TRBV28 and TRBJ1-2; 8 bases align to TRBD1. There are 14 residues in the CDR3. With V trimmed by 5 bases and J by 0 bases, 2 bases remained unmatched. The germline gives CDR1 MDHEN, CDR2 SYDVKM. The CDR3 loop reads CASSTGGANYGYTF. CDR3 coding DNA: TGTGCCAGCAGTACAGGGGGAGCTAACTATGGCTACACCTTC.

The CDR3 bases are TGTGCCAGCCAGAACAGGGCCCGTGAGCAGTTCTTC. Residues: CASQNRAREQFF. This chain connects TRBV27 to TRBJ2-1; possibly TRBD1 for D (6 bases). This CDR3 comprises 12 residues. From germline, CDR1 is MNHEY and CDR2 SMNVEV (reference sequence). Between the trimmed V and J ends, which lost 8 bases and 9 bases, there was a span of 14 bases.

The rearrangement links TRBV7-9 to TRBJ2-7, with D perhaps TRBD2 (6 bases). V lost 2 bases and J lost 5, with 7 bases in between. CDR1 SEHNR and CDR2 FQNEAQ come from the germline V gene (reference sequence). The CDR3 runs 12 residues. The CDR3 DNA is TGTGCCAGCAGCTTAACGGGAGACGAGCAGTACTTC. As protein: CASSLTGDEQYF.

The V gene is TRBV19, the J gene TRBJ2-3, with 9 bases aligning to TRBD2. The CDR3 contains 14 residues. With V trimmed by 8 bases and J by 3 bases, 6 bases remained unmatched. From germline, CDR1 is LNHDA and CDR2 SQIVND (reference sequence). CDR3 in DNA: TGTGCCAGTTCTAGCGGGGACGGGACAGATACGCAGTATTTT. Its translation is CASSSGDGTDTQYF.

The gene calls are TRBV10-3 and TRBJ2-3; the D gene is possibly TRBD2 (5 bases). The V end was cut by 4 bases, the J end by 0 bases, with 11 bases between. CDR1 is ENHRY and CDR2 is SYGVKD in the germline V gene. The CDR3 extends over 15 amino acids. In DNA form, the CDR3 reads TGTGCCATCAGTGGGCAAGCGGATAGCACAGATACGCAGTATTTT. Protein: CAISGQADSTDTQYF.

The DNA of the CDR3 is TGTGCCAGCAGCCTTACAGGGATAGGAAATGAAAAACTGTTTTTT. This gives the protein CASSLTGIGNEKLFF. The rearrangement links TRBV7-3 to TRBJ1-4; tentative D call: TRBD1 (6 bases). V was pared by 5 bases and J by 5 bases, with 15 bases between. CDR1 and CDR2 (germline): SGHTA, FQGTGA. There are 15 residues in the CDR3.

This chain uses TRBV6-5 with TRBJ2-7; D tentatively fits TRBD1 or TRBD2 (5 bases each). The germline CDR1 and CDR2 sequences are MNHEY and SVGAGI. CDR3 length equals 13 residues. V was cut by 6 bases and J by 4 bases, with 13 bases left in between. This CDR3 reads CASRRGVGYEQYF. The CDR3 DNA follows: TGTGCCAGCAGGAGAGGGGTTGGGTACGAGCAGTACTTC.

In its sample, this clone was seen once. CDR3 sequence: CASSESGTRAIHEQFF. The CDR3 DNA is TGCGCCAGCAGTGAGTCCGGGACCCGGGCCATCCATGAGCAGTTCTTC. V usage is TRBV10-1 and J usage is TRBJ2-1, with D perhaps given as TRBD1 or TRBD2 (5 bases each). V was trimmed by 0 bases and J by 8 bases, leaving 17 bases between them. Germline CDR1 and CDR2: WNHNN and SYGVQD (reference sequence). This CDR3 is built from 16 residues.

CDR3 nucleotide sequence: TGCAGCGTTGTTGACGGACTCCAAGAGACCCAGTACTTC. It specifies CSVVDGLQETQYF. The chain is built from TRBV29-1 and TRBJ2-5, with a tentative D call TRBD2 (5 bases). V dropped 4 bases and J dropped 1 base, with 10 bases sitting between them. Germline V lookup: CDR1 SQVTM, CDR2 ANQGSEA. There are 13 residues in the CDR3.